Below, 15 T cell receptor beta chains from the same sample are listed, as sequenced in a study of read filtering for tumor transcriptome and immune sequencing. From about 400 ng of RNA, a library with molecular barcoded alpha/delta and beta/gamma adaptors was made. TCRdb re-called the reads with MiXCR, one entry per CDR3 protein. The top ten hold about 50% of the sample, which has fewer than 30,000 distinct CDR3 sequences, under 25% seen once. Sample: a population of CD138-negative cells sorted from bone marrow. The receptor set was obtained from a donor aged 40 or over with multiple myeloma.

This clonotype was detected ten times or more. The chain has TRBV28 and TRBJ1-1; D is unresolved. Germline CDR1 and CDR2: MDHEN and SYDVKM. Trimming cost V 2 bases and J 6 bases, with 10 bases left between them. The CDR3 consists of 13 residues. CDR3 nucleotides: TGTGCCAGCAGTTTAGGAACTCTCGCTGAAGCTTTCTTT. It encodes CASSLGTLAEAFF.

This clonotype was observed many times. The chain couples TRBV12-3 or TRBV12-4 to TRBJ2-1; D is undetermined. This CDR3 has 14 amino acids. Trimming removed 2 bases from V and 2 bases from J, with 7 bases in between. CDR3 amino acids: CASSLPLAYNEQFF. CDR3 nucleotide sequence: TGTGCCAGCAGTTTACCTCTAGCCTACAATGAGCAGTTCTTC.

The table lists this clonotype with many counts. This chain connects TRBV11-2 to TRBJ2-3; D call uncertain. Germline values: CDR1 SGHAT, CDR2 FQNNGV. The V end lost 5 bases, the J end lost 1 base, and 4 bases lay between the germline ends. This CDR3 comprises 12 residues. CDR3 bases: TGTGCCAGCAGCCCAGGCACAGATACGCAGTATTTT. This translates into CASSPGTDTQYF.

The chain has TRBV4-1 and TRBJ1-2, with D possibly being TRBD1 (6 bases). This CDR3 comprises 14 residues. V gave up 0 bases and J gave up 4 bases, with 9 bases separating them. Germline V gene sequence: CDR1 MGHRA, CDR2 YSYEKL. This CDR3 reads CASSQDAGVYGYTF. DNA for the CDR3: TGCGCCAGCAGCCAAGATGCAGGGGTCTATGGCTACACCTTC.

This clonotype was picked up many times. V is TRBV11-2 and J is TRBJ2-1, with D unresolved. Per germline, CDR1 SGHAT and CDR2 FQNNGV. V was pared by 4 bases and J by 9 bases, with 7 bases between. The CDR3 extends over 11 amino acids. CDR3 coding DNA: TGTGCCAGCAGCTCGGTTCCTGAGCAGTTCTTC. This sequence encodes CASSSVPEQFF.

CDR3 sequence: CASSSGLGEKLFF. The CDR3 DNA is TGTGCCAGCAGCTCAGGGTTGGGCGAAAAACTGTTTTTT. The V gene is TRBV7-9, the J gene TRBJ1-4; possible D gene TRBD1, 5 bases. The CDR3 extends over 13 amino acids. CDR1 SEHNR and CDR2 FQNEAQ come from the germline V gene (reference sequence). Trimming stripped 4 bases from V and 8 bases from J, with 11 bases between.

This clonotype was detected ten times or more. The chain is built from TRBV10-1 and TRBJ1-1; possible D gene TRBD1, 5 bases. Deletions cut 0 bases from V and 1 base from J, with 6 bases between. This CDR3 has 14 residues. Germline V gene sequence: CDR1 WNHNN, CDR2 SYGVQD (reference sequence). The CDR3 DNA follows: TGCGCCAGCAGTGAGTCCGGGGGGAACACTGAAGCTTTCTTT. Amino acids: CASSESGGNTEAFF.

This clonotype was counted many times. The V gene is TRBV29-1, the J gene TRBJ1-1; D remains ambiguous. Germline lookup yields CDR1 SQVTM and CDR2 ANQGSEA. Trimming removed 8 bases at V and 2 bases at J, with 12 bases between. CDR3 size: 12 residues. In nucleotides, the CDR3 is TGCAGCCTTAATAAAGGTAACACTGAAGCTTTCTTT. Its protein is CSLNKGNTEAFF.

There are a few counts of this clonotype. The genes are TRBV3-1 and TRBJ1-2; 9 positions match TRBD1. CDR1 LGHDT and CDR2 YNNKEL come from the germline V gene (reference sequence). This CDR3 is built from 15 residues. V lost 1 base, J lost 8 bases, and 8 bases stayed unmatched. CDR3 protein: CASSQVGTGSRGYTF. CDR3 sequence (DNA): TGTGCCAGCAGCCAAGTTGGGACAGGGTCGAGAGGCTACACCTTC. Full variable domain (outside the CDR3, taken from reference TRBV3-1 and TRBJ1-2): DTAVSQTPKYLVTQMGNDKSIKCEQNLGHDTMYWYKQDSKKFLKIMFSYNNKELIINETVPNRFSPKSPDKAHLNLHINSLELGDSAVYFCASSQVGTGSRGYTFGSGTRLTVV.

In this sample, this clonotype turned up many times. The DNA for the CDR3 is TGCAGTGCTCCCTCGGGGGCAGGATTAAACATTCAGTACTTC. Encoded protein: CSAPSGAGLNIQYF. The J gene is TRBJ2-4, the V gene TRBV20-1; D possibly matches TRBD1 or TRBD2 (6 bases each). V was shortened by 5 bases and J by 6 bases, with 17 bases between the two germline ends. Germline CDR1 DFQATT, CDR2 SNEGSKA (reference sequence). The CDR3 is made up of 14 amino acids.

This clonotype was recorded many times. The rearrangement uses TRBV13 and TRBJ2-6; D is ambiguous. Trimming shortened V by 3 bases and J by 1 base, and 4 bases separated the two germline ends. CDR3 length equals 14 residues. Germline V gene lookup returns CDR1 PRHDT and CDR2 FYEKMQ (reference sequence). The CDR3 DNA reads TGTGCCAGCAGCTTGGCATCTGGGGCCAACGTCCTGACTTTC. Residues: CASSLASGANVLTF.

This rearrangement joins TRBV21-1 to TRBJ2-7. TRBV21-1 is annotated as a pseudogene. This CDR3 region has 12 residues. The CDR3: CASSNGLNEQYF. The CDR3 DNA reads as TGTGCCAGCAGCAATGGGCTTAACGAGCAGTACTTC.

On this clonotype itself: Since no conserved phenylalanine or tryptophan closes the CDR3, a read error is the likely cause. Because the CDR3's place on the DNA is in doubt, the DNA is left out and the CDR3 is given as listed by TCRdb. The chain combines TRBV7-9 with TRBJ2-1; whether TRBD1, the table's D call, matches the DNA was not checked. Germline V gene lookup returns CDR1 SEHNR and CDR2 FQNEAQ (reference sequence). The CDR3 spans 14 residues, counting both ends. CDR3 in amino acids: CASSSGQATVVQLL.

This clonotype was seen repeatedly, ten times or more. J is TRBJ2-5 and V is TRBV5-4; 7 bases are shared with TRBD2. J lost 2 bases, V lost 4 bases, and 5 bases had no gene match. This CDR3 contains 14 residues. Germline V gene sequence: CDR1 SGHNT, CDR2 YYREEE (reference sequence). DNA of the CDR3: TGTGCCAGCAGCCGGTCGGGGGGACAAGAGACCCAGTACTTC. Translated: CASSRSGGQETQYF.

This clonotype was seen many times. V gene TRBV10-3 combines with J gene TRBJ2-5, with 9 bases matching TRBD2. The CDR3 length is 15 residues. Trimming cost V 8 bases and J 4 bases; bases outside gene matches: 11. The germline CDR1 and CDR2 sequences are ENHRY and SYGVKD. CDR3 coding DNA: TGTGCCATCTCGGGGCGCGGGGGGGTTGTAGAGACCCAGTACTTC. The encoded protein is CAISGRGGVVETQYF.